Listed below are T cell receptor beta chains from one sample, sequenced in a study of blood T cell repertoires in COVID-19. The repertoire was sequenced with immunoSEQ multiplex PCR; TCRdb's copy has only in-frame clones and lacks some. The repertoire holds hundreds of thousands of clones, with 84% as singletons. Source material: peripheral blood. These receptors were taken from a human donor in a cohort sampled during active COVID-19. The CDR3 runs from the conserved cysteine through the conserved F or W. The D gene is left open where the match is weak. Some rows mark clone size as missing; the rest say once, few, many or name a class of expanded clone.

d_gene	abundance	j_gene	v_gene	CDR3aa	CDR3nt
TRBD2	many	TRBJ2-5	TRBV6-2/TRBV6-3	CASSRGLAGGPEETQYF	TGTGCCAGCAGTCGGGGACTAGCGGGGGGGCCGGAAGAGACCCAGTACTTC
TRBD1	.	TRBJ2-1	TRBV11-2	CASSLLPGGNEQFF	TGTGCCAGCAGCTTACTCCCAGGGGGCAATGAGCAGTTCTTC
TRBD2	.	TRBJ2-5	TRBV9	CASSVVGTSFGETQYF	TGTGCCAGCAGCGTAGTCGGGACTAGCTTCGGTGAGACCCAGTACTTC
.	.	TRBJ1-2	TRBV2	CASSEVGASYGYTF	TGTGCCAGCAGTGAAGTAGGGGCCTCCTATGGCTACACCTTC
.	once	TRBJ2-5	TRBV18	CASSPGTIQETQYF	TGTGCCAGCTCACCAGGGACAATCCAAGAGACCCAGTACTTC
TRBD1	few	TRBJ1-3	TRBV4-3	CASSQVRRDRANSGNTIYF	TGCGCCAGCAGCCAAGTTCGCCGGGACAGGGCCAATTCTGGAAACACCATATATTTT
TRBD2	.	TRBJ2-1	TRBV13	CASSPGGGRRTYNEQFF	TGTGCCAGCAGCCCCGGGGGGGGACGCCGTACCTACAATGAGCAGTTCTTC
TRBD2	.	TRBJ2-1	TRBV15	CATSRDYWSGGGNEQFF	TGTGCCACCAGCAGAGATTACTGGAGCGGGGGGGGCAATGAGCAGTTCTTC
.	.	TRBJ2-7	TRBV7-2	CASSLRRGWSYEQYF	TGTGCCAGCAGCCTAAGACGAGGATGGTCCTACGAGCAGTACTTC
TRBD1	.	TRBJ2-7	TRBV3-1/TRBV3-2	CASRDRYEQYF	TGTGCCAGCCGGGACAGGTACGAGCAGTACTTC
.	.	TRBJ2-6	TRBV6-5	CASMRTVSGANVLTF	TGTGCCAGCATGAGGACAGTCTCTGGGGCCAACGTCCTGACTTTC
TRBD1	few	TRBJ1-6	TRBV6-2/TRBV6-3	CASSRRQGVASPLHF	TGTGCCAGCAGTCGACGTCAGGGGGTGGCCTCACCCCTCCACTTT
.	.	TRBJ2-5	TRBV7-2	CASSLAGLSETQYF	TGTGCCAGCAGCTTAGCGGGGCTTTCGGAGACCCAGTACTTC
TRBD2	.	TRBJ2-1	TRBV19	CASSAGLAGANEQFF	TGTGCCAGTAGTGCGGGACTAGCGGGGGCCAATGAGCAGTTCTTC
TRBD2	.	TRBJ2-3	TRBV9	CASSVASGGTDTQYF	TGTGCCAGCAGCGTAGCTAGCGGGGGCACAGATACGCAGTATTTT
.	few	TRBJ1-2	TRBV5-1	CASSSNTGRYGYTF	TGCGCCAGCAGCTCCAATACTGGGAGGTATGGCTACACCTTC
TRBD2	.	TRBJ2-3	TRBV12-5	CASGPGLADSTDTQYF	TGTGCTAGTGGTCCCGGACTAGCGGATAGCACAGATACGCAGTATTTT
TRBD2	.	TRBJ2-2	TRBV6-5	CASSYGTSGRSGELFF	TGTGCCAGCAGTTACGGGACTAGCGGGAGGTCCGGGGAGCTGTTTTTT
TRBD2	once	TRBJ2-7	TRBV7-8	CASSRGGVNEQYF	TGTGCCAGCAGCCGGGGAGGGGTAAACGAGCAGTACTTC
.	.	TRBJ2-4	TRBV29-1	CSVDGGENIQYF	TGCAGCGTTGATGGGGGCGAAAACATTCAGTACTTC